This T cell receptor (beta chain) was recovered during a study of human T cells and chemical hapten exposure. Study information: The use of 2% DPC on about 2 cm by about 2 cm of upper inner arm skin constituted sensitization. For the roughly 26-week duration of the study, patients were given weekly doses of diphenylcyclopropenone on the scalp.

A single record per CDR3 protein comes from TCRdb applying MiXCR to the RACE reads. In the table there are more than 90,000 distinct CDR3 sequences, over 9.5% of which are singletons. This clonotype was counted ten times or more. Noted time point: patch test 2, 6 weeks after DPC sensitization. Described treatment: therapeutic diphenylcyclopropenone sensitization with weekly scalp DPC. Researchers sampled blood before each patch test went on. Germline CDR1 reads SQVTM; CDR2 reads ANQGSEA. V was clipped by 6 bases and J by 7 bases; unmatched bases: 12. The CDR3 spans 14 residues. This material consisted of whole blood, taken in connection with sensitization to the hapten diphenylcyclopropenone (DPC). The rearrangement joins TRBV29-1 to TRBJ2-1; 7 bases line up with TRBD2. This TCR was recovered from a woman aged 40 to 50 with alopecia areata. Some clones in this sample may be carry-over from other donors' samples. The CDR3 spells CSVGGLGGRNEQFF. The CDR3 DNA is TGCAGCGTCGGTGGACTAGGAGGTCGGAATGAGCAGTTCTTC.